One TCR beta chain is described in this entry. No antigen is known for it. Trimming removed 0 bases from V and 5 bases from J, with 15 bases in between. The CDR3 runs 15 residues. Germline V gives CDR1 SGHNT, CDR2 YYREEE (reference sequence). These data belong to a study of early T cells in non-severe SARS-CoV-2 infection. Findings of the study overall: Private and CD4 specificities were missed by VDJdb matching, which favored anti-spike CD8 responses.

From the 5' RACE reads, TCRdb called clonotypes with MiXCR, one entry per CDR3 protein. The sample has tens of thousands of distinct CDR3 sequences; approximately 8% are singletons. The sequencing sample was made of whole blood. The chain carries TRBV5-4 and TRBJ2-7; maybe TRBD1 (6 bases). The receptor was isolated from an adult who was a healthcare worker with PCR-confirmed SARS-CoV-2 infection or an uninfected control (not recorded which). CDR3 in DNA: TGTGCCAGCAGCTTGGAGGGCAGGGGAAGGCACGAGCAGTACTTC. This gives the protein CASSLEGRGRHEQYF.